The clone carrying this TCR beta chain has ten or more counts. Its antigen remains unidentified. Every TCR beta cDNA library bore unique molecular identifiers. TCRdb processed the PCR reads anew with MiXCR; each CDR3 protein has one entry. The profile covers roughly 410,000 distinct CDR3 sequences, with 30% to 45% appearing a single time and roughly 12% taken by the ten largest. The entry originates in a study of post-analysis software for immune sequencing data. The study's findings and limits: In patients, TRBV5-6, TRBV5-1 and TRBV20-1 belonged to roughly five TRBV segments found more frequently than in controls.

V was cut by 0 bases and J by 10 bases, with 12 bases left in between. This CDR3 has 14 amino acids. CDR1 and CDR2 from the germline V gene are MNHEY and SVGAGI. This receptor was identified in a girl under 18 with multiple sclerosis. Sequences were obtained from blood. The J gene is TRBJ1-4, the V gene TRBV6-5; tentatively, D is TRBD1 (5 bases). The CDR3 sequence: CASSYSGPNGKLFF. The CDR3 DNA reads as TGTGCCAGCAGTTACTCGGGACCCAACGGAAAACTGTTTTTT.